Each of the 23 T cell receptor beta chains below was sequenced from the same sample in a study of tumor-infiltrating lymphocytes in primary liver carcinoma. Bulk tissue was left unsorted, and RNA and DNA were co-extracted from 20-30 mg of it. Starting from roughly 0.5 ug of total RNA, TCR beta cDNA was produced with a primer in the constant region. ARM-PCR, slightly modified, supplied the TCR beta libraries through three nested multiplex PCR rounds. Both of the initial two PCR rounds ran for 10 cycles and employed TRBV1-TRBV30 forward primers alongside a C-beta reverse primer. TCRdb redid the calling of the multiplex PCR reads with MiXCR, one entry per CDR3 protein. The sample carries around 40,000 distinct CDR3 sequences, approximately 70% recorded once. Material: liver tumor tissue from sampling region 2. The subset here: tumor region T2, inferior pole. The origin of the receptors is a middle-aged man with primary liver carcinoma and hepatitis B virus infection.

This clonotype came up many times. The gene calls are TRBV19 and TRBJ2-1; D uncertain. CDR1 LNHDA and CDR2 SQIVND come from the germline V gene (reference sequence). Trimming took off 6 bases at V and 9 bases at J, with 24 bases between the two ends. The CDR3 runs to 16 residues. For the CDR3, the DNA is TGTGCCAGTAGCCCCTCCGGCCCTGCTGGCATCAGTGAGCAGTTCTTC. The encoded protein is CASSPSGPAGISEQFF.

The rearrangement joins TRBV29-1 to TRBJ2-7, with a weak D call TRBD1 (6 bases). CDR1 is SQVTM, CDR2 ANQGSEA, per germline. This CDR3 is 13 amino acids long. Trimming cost V 6 bases and J 13 bases, with 25 bases left between them. The CDR3 DNA reads TGCAGCGTCGATACAGGGTATGTCGACGACCTATACTTC. The encoded protein is CSVDTGYVDDLYF.

Regarding this clonotype: One junction end disagrees with the germline gene, perhaps due to a read error. The chain is built from TRBV11-1 and TRBJ2-1, with a possible D match to TRBD1 (5 bases). The J call may be faulty, since TRBJ2-7 better matches the DNA end. Germline V CDR1 and CDR2: SGHAT, FQDESV (reference sequence). There are 14 residues in the CDR3. The CDR3 DNA sequence: TGTGCCAGAAGCTTAGGCACAACGGACAATGAGCAGTACTTC. Protein sequence: CARSLGTTDNEQYF.

Worth noting for this clonotype: The junction differs from germline at one of its ends, possibly a read error. The rearrangement uses TRBV5-1 and TRBJ2-3, with D possibly called TRBD1 or TRBD2 (6 bases each). CDR1 SGHRS and CDR2 YFSETQ come from the germline V gene. The CDR3 length is 15 residues. CDR3 DNA sequence: TGCGCCAGCAGCTCCGCCGGGAGCAGGACAGATACGCGGTATTTT. Its translation is CASSSAGSRTDTRYF.

This clonotype was counted once. The conserved closing phenylalanine or tryptophan is absent in this CDR3, likely reflecting a read error. Because the CDR3's place on the DNA is in doubt, the DNA is left out and the CDR3 is given as listed by TCRdb. The rearrangement uses TRBV4-3 and TRBJ2-7; TRBD1 is the table's D call, not checked against the DNA. Germline CDR1 reads LGHNA; CDR2 reads YSLEER. The CDR3 is made up of 17 amino acids, end residues included. CDR3 in amino acids: CASSPGVSAKTSYEKYL.

Details on this clonotype: A read error may produce the germline difference seen at one junction end. The chain uses TRBV6-6 and TRBJ1-1; the D gene is possibly TRBD1 (6 bases). CDR1 is MNHNY, CDR2 SVGAGI, per germline (reference sequence). The CDR3 spans 12 residues. CDR3 nucleotides: TGTGCCAGTAGTTACTCAGGACAGAGGGCTTTCTTT. As protein: CASSYSGQRAFF.

This clonotype was counted once. A read error may produce the germline difference seen at one junction end. This chain uses TRBV4-1 with TRBJ1-2; possible D gene TRBD1, 6 bases. This CDR3 is 14 amino acids long. Germline CDR1 is MGHRA and CDR2 is YSYEKL. The CDR3 loop is CASSSPVREGGYAF. The CDR3 nucleotides read TGCGCCAGCAGCTCACCGGTCAGGGAGGGGGGCTACGCCTTC.

This clonotype was counted at least ten times. The chain employs TRBV6-2 or TRBV6-3 and TRBJ2-3; D ambiguous. This CDR3 region has 17 residues. The germline V gene has CDR1 MNHEY and CDR2 SVGEGT. Deletions cut 0 bases from V and 1 base from J, with 14 bases between. CDR3 region: CASSYSDLGRRTDTQYF. The CDR3 DNA sequence: TGTGCCAGCAGTTACTCAGATCTCGGACGGCGCACAGATACGCAGTATTTT.

The chain employs TRBV11-3 and TRBJ2-1; the D is unclear. Trimming left V 1 base short and J 10 bases short, with 14 bases between. Germline CDR1 reads SGHNT; CDR2 reads YENEEA. This CDR3 is built from 14 residues. CDR3 sequence (DNA): TGTGCCAGCAGCTTAGGCCTCTCGAACAGCGAGCAGTTCTTC. Its translation is CASSLGLSNSEQFF.

The CDR3 sequence is CASSETGAMYNEQFF. CDR3 nucleotide sequence: TGTGCCAGCAGTGAGACAGGAGCTATGTACAATGAGCAGTTCTTC. The chain carries TRBV6-1 and TRBJ2-1; D is perhaps TRBD1 (6 bases). V was pared by 3 bases and J by 4 bases, with 13 bases between. The CDR3 is 15 amino acids. Germline V lookup: CDR1 MNHNS, CDR2 SASEGT.

This clonotype was counted a few times. A read error is likely, as this CDR3 ends without the conserved phenylalanine or tryptophan. V usage is TRBV11-3 and J usage is TRBJ2-1, with 9 bases that match TRBD2. CDR3 size: 16 residues. The germline V gene has CDR1 SGHNT and CDR2 YENEEA. After removal of 9 bases from V and 5 bases from J, the junction contained 14 bases not matched to a gene. As DNA, the CDR3 is TGTGCCAGGAGCCTCGATAGCGGGGGCGGGCACAATGAGCAGTTCCTC. Amino acids: CARSLDSGGGHNEQFL.

The table lists this clonotype with a count of one. The rearrangement uses TRBV5-5 and TRBJ2-7; D not certain. CDR3 length: 14 amino acids. CDR1 SGHKS and CDR2 YYEKEE come from the germline V gene (reference sequence). In DNA form, the CDR3 reads TGTGACAGTAGCATGGTTCCACGTGAAGGAGAGCAGTACTTC. This translates into CDSSMVPREGEQYF.

This clonotype was seen only once. Mismatch with germline at one junction end may stem from a read error. The chain is built from TRBV11-2 and TRBJ2-1; 8 bases match TRBD2. Germline V CDR1 and CDR2: SGHAT, FQNNGV. The CDR3 loop spans 16 amino acids. Here the CDR3 DNA reads TGTGCCAGCAGCCTTCCCCCGACTAGCGCCTACAGTGAGCAGTTCTTC. This encodes CASSLPPTSAYSEQFF.

A word on this clonotype: Germline is not matched at one junction end, which may reflect a read error. The chain links TRBV6-1 to TRBJ2-7, with 8 bases lining up with TRBD2. The CDR3 totals 14 residues. The germline gives CDR1 MNHNS, CDR2 SASEGT. The CDR3 DNA sequence: TGTGCCAGCAGTGGCAGCGGGAGAGGCTACGAGCAGTACTTT. It is translated as CASSGSGRGYEQYF.

Note on this clonotype: This may stem from a read error, because a much larger clone lies one nucleotide away. The CDR3 sequence: CATSDGGSGSYERYF. CDR3 nucleotide sequence: TGTGCCACCAGTGACGGAGGGTCTGGCTCCTACGAGCGGTACTTC. The chain is built from TRBV24-1 and TRBJ2-7; TRBD2 is a possible D gene (6 bases). This CDR3 has 15 amino acids. CDR1 and CDR2 (germline): KGHDR, SFDVKD.

About this clonotype: The germline gene is not matched at one end of the junction; a read error may be the cause. The chain employs TRBV11-3 and TRBJ2-1; tentative D call: TRBD2 (5 bases). In germline, CDR1 is SGHNT, CDR2 YENEEA. The CDR3 is 12 residues long. The CDR3 nucleotides read TGTGCCAGCAACTTAAATGCCAATGAGCGGTTATTC. The encoded protein is CASNLNANERLF.

In this sample, this clonotype turned up once. The CDR3 carries no conserved terminal phenylalanine or tryptophan, so it likely arises from a read error. Because the CDR3's place on the DNA is in doubt, the DNA is left out and the CDR3 is given as listed by TCRdb. This chain connects TRBV7-9 to TRBJ1-4; the table's D gene call, TRBD1, was not cross checked with the DNA. Germline values: CDR1 SEHNR, CDR2 FQNEAQ (reference sequence). Counting both end residues, the CDR3 totals 16 amino acids. CDR3 in amino acids: CASSVDDRGWGEKQFI.

The chain links TRBV29-1 to TRBJ2-3, with D perhaps TRBD2 (6 bases). Germline V lookup: CDR1 SQVTM, CDR2 ANQGSEA. The CDR3 totals 15 residues. CDR3 loop: CSLEGGAGVTDTQYF. The CDR3, as DNA: TGCAGTCTTGAGGGCGGGGCCGGCGTCACAGATACGCAGTATTTT.

This clonotype was seen at least ten times. The chain couples TRBV5-1 to TRBJ2-3, with 11 nucleotides matching TRBD2. The V gene end was trimmed by 1 base and the J gene end by 5 bases; junction bases not matched to a gene: 6. This CDR3 is 16 amino acids long. Germline-derived CDR1 and CDR2 are SGHRS and YFSETQ. As DNA, the CDR3 is TGCGCCAGCAGCTTGCCTCTAGCGGGAGGTGAAGATACGCAGTATTTT. It specifies CASSLPLAGGEDTQYF.

A word on this clonotype: Because it lacks the conserved phenylalanine or tryptophan at the end, this CDR3 is likely a read error. The chain has TRBV11-2 and TRBJ2-7; 8 bases are shared with TRBD1. CDR1 and CDR2 (germline): SGHAT, FQNNGV. The CDR3 is 14 residues long. The CDR3: CASGLGPDRGEQYL. CDR3 nucleotide sequence: TGTGCCAGCGGCTTAGGCCCCGACAGGGGAGAGCAGTACTTA.

This clonotype was observed once. V and J are TRBV6-2 or TRBV6-3 and TRBJ1-1; no clear D gene. Trimming took off 4 bases at V and 11 bases at J, with 11 bases between the two ends. This CDR3 has 11 residues. The germline V gene encodes CDR1 MNHEY and CDR2 SVGEGT. CDR3 DNA sequence: TGTGCCAGCAGTTCAGAAGGGTCGGCTTTCTTT. This codes for CASSSEGSAFF.

About this clonotype itself: The junction departs from the called germline gene at one end, perhaps through a read error. The V call is TRBV29-1, the J call TRBJ2-1; possible D gene TRBD2, 5 bases. The CDR3 loop spans 14 amino acids. Germline lookup yields CDR1 SQVTM and CDR2 ANQGSEA. DNA for the CDR3: TGCGGCGTCGGTACTAGAGGTTCCTACAATGGGCAGTTCTTC. The encoded protein is CGVGTRGSYNGQFF.

Turning to this clonotype: A single base separates this from a much larger clone, so it may be a read error. The genes are TRBV7-9 and TRBJ2-2; 8 bases map to TRBD2. This CDR3 has 16 amino acids. Germline V gives CDR1 SEHNR, CDR2 FQNEAQ (reference sequence). The CDR3 loop is CVSRVTGLAGAGELFF. As DNA, the CDR3 is TGTGTCAGCAGAGTAACAGGGCTAGCGGGCGCCGGGGAGCTGTTTTTT.